This T cell receptor (beta chain) was obtained from a study of Ad26.COV2.S vaccination and SARS-CoV-2 variants. V lost 10 bases, J lost 3 bases, and 17 bases stayed unmatched. Germline V gives CDR1 SGDLS, CDR2 YYNGEE. The CDR3 is 16 amino acids. TCRdb's copy holds only in-frame clones and misses some; the assay was immunoSEQ multiplex PCR. The sample consists of some 340,000 clones, around four fifths of them appearing once. As for treatment: approximately 18 received Ad26.COV2.S at low or high dose, single or two shots; about 5 received placebo; per-sample allocation not given. The investigators took samples on day 63 after the first vaccine or placebo injection.

This TCR was sampled from a person aged 18 to 59 who received the Ad26.COV2.S COVID-19 vaccine or a placebo. Sequenced material: peripheral blood, taken in a trial of Ad26.COV2.S vaccine versus placebo. This rearrangement joins TRBV9 to TRBJ2-3; 7 bases align to TRBD1. CDR3 coding DNA: TGTGCCTCAAGCGTAGGGGGCAGCGGAACTACAGATACGCAGTATTTT. Protein sequence: CASSVGGSGTTDTQYF.